This T cell receptor (beta chain) was captured in a study of blood T cell repertoires in COVID-19. CDR1 and CDR2 from the germline V gene are SGHRS and YFSETQ. The CDR3 totals 16 residues. V gave up 6 bases and J gave up 10 bases; unmatched junction bases: 15. In the authors' workflow: Reference gene primer amplification in the assay estimated nucleated cell counts. Generated by immunoSEQ multiplex PCR, the TCRdb table keeps only in-frame clones and is missing some. V, J and clone size were drawn from that table, and D and trimming were deduced from the DNA. The repertoire holds around 160,000 clones, with 90% as singletons.

The TCR was taken from a man aged 60-69 years with active or convalescent COVID-19. The chain joins TRBV5-1 to TRBJ2-5; 13 positions agree with TRBD2. The sequencing sample was made of peripheral blood. The DNA for the CDR3 is TGCGCCAGCACGGGAACCCCGGGACTAGCGGGATCGGACCAGTACTTC. It translates to CASTGTPGLAGSDQYF. Drawing the rest from reference TRBV5-1 and TRBJ2-5, the complete variable domain is KAGVTQTPRYLIKTRGQQVTLSCSPISGHRSVSWYQQTPGQGLQFLFEYFSETQRNKGNFPGRFSGRQFSNSRSEMNVSTLELGDSALYLCASTGTPGLAGSDQYFGPGTRLLVL.